A selection of T cell receptor beta chains follows, all from one sample in a study of blood T cell repertoires in COVID-19. Only in-frame clones appear in the TCRdb table, and some are missing; sequencing was by immunoSEQ multiplex PCR. This sample has about 140,000 clones, with approximately 81% found just once. The material sequenced was peripheral blood. The receptors shown here come from a human donor in a cohort sampled during active COVID-19. The CDR3 runs from the conserved cysteine through the conserved F or W. Each record gives: J gene, V gene, D gene, clone size, CDR3 length, CDR3 protein, CDR3 DNA. A D gene is named only where the DNA matches it firmly. Clone size appears in some rows only: once, few, many, or a class for an expanded clone.

J gene: TRBJ1-5; V gene: TRBV28; D gene: TRBD1; clone size: -; CDR3 length: 15; CDR3 protein: CASVIGTGRNQPQHF; CDR3 DNA: TGTGCCAGTGTAATTGGGACAGGGAGGAATCAGCCCCAGCATTTT
J gene: TRBJ1-1; V gene: TRBV28; D gene: TRBD1; clone size: -; CDR3 length: 15; CDR3 protein: CASSYGDRGLAEAFF; CDR3 DNA: TGTGCCAGCAGCTACGGTGACAGGGGATTGGCAGAAGCTTTCTTT
J gene: TRBJ1-1; V gene: TRBV19; D gene: -; clone size: -; CDR3 length: 16; CDR3 protein: CASSTGQPRLNTEAFF; CDR3 DNA: TGTGCCAGTAGTACAGGACAGCCCCGGTTGAACACTGAAGCTTTCTTT
J gene: TRBJ1-2; V gene: TRBV6-5; D gene: TRBD1; clone size: -; CDR3 length: 15; CDR3 protein: CASSTRDRANYGYTF; CDR3 DNA: TGTGCCAGCAGTACCCGAGACAGGGCGAACTATGGCTACACCTTC
J gene: TRBJ2-7; V gene: TRBV4-1; D gene: -; clone size: few; CDR3 length: 13; CDR3 protein: CASSHGSSYEQYF; CDR3 DNA: TGCGCCAGCAGCCATGGCTCCTCCTACGAGCAGTACTTC
J gene: TRBJ2-5; V gene: TRBV29-1; D gene: TRBD1; clone size: -; CDR3 length: 11; CDR3 protein: CSVAQGETQYF; CDR3 DNA: TGCAGCGTTGCACAGGGGGAGACCCAGTACTTC
J gene: TRBJ1-1; V gene: TRBV9; D gene: -; clone size: -; CDR3 length: 13; CDR3 protein: CASSVAQNTEAFF; CDR3 DNA: TGTGCCAGCAGCGTAGCACAGAACACTGAAGCTTTCTTT
J gene: TRBJ1-1; V gene: TRBV21-1; D gene: -; clone size: -; CDR3 length: 13; CDR3 protein: CASFYRANTEAFF; CDR3 DNA: TGTGCCAGCTTCTACAGGGCTAACACTGAAGCTTTCTTT
J gene: TRBJ2-1; V gene: TRBV4-1; D gene: TRBD2; clone size: -; CDR3 length: 11; CDR3 protein: CASSQGLAQFF; CDR3 DNA: TGCGCCAGCAGCCAGGGACTAGCACAGTTCTTC
J gene: TRBJ2-6; V gene: TRBV7-3; D gene: TRBD1; clone size: -; CDR3 length: 17; CDR3 protein: CASSHGQGLSGANVLTF; CDR3 DNA: TGTGCCAGCAGCCACGGACAGGGACTCTCTGGGGCCAACGTCCTGACTTTC
J gene: TRBJ2-7; V gene: TRBV28; D gene: -; clone size: few; CDR3 length: 11; CDR3 protein: CASSQLDEQYF; CDR3 DNA: TGTGCCAGCAGCCAACTGGACGAGCAGTACTTC
J gene: TRBJ2-5; V gene: TRBV7-6; D gene: TRBD2; clone size: -; CDR3 length: 15; CDR3 protein: CASRALAGGPKTQYF; CDR3 DNA: TGTGCCAGCAGAGCGCTAGCGGGAGGGCCAAAGACCCAGTACTTC
J gene: TRBJ2-2; V gene: TRBV5-1; D gene: -; clone size: few; CDR3 length: 15; CDR3 protein: CASSRLEGANGELFF; CDR3 DNA: TGCGCCAGCAGCCGCTTGGAGGGGGCGAATGGGGAGCTGTTTTTT
J gene: TRBJ2-7; V gene: TRBV6-5; D gene: -; clone size: -; CDR3 length: 14; CDR3 protein: CASRSTGTHYEQYF; CDR3 DNA: TGTGCCAGCAGGTCTACAGGGACCCACTACGAGCAGTACTTC
J gene: TRBJ2-7; V gene: TRBV19; D gene: TRBD2; clone size: -; CDR3 length: 14; CDR3 protein: CASSISGLAYEQYF; CDR3 DNA: TGTGCCAGTAGTATTTCGGGACTAGCCTACGAGCAGTACTTC
J gene: TRBJ2-4; V gene: TRBV28; D gene: TRBD2; clone size: -; CDR3 length: 17; CDR3 protein: CASSLLGGTIAKNIQYF; CDR3 DNA: TGTGCCAGCAGTTTACTCGGGGGGACTATAGCCAAAAACATTCAGTACTTC
J gene: TRBJ2-1; V gene: TRBV3-1/TRBV3-2; D gene: TRBD2; clone size: many; CDR3 length: 17; CDR3 protein: CASSPQQTSGPNNEQFF; CDR3 DNA: TGTGCCAGCAGCCCGCAACAGACTAGCGGGCCAAACAATGAGCAGTTCTTC
J gene: TRBJ2-3; V gene: TRBV7-7; D gene: TRBD2; clone size: -; CDR3 length: 15; CDR3 protein: CASSLGLAGTDTQYF; CDR3 DNA: TGTGCCAGCAGCTTAGGGCTAGCGGGCACAGATACGCAGTATTTT
J gene: TRBJ2-7; V gene: TRBV5-5; D gene: TRBD2; clone size: -; CDR3 length: 15; CDR3 protein: CASSRMPSGNYEQYF; CDR3 DNA: TGTGCCAGCAGCCGTATGCCTAGCGGAAACTACGAGCAGTACTTC
J gene: TRBJ2-5; V gene: TRBV29-1; D gene: -; clone size: -; CDR3 length: 12; CDR3 protein: CSVEENGETQYF; CDR3 DNA: TGCAGCGTTGAAGAAAACGGAGAGACCCAGTACTTC
J gene: TRBJ2-1; V gene: TRBV29-1; D gene: TRBD2; clone size: -; CDR3 length: 17; CDR3 protein: CSVEDGGRALYEQLQFF; CDR3 DNA: TGCAGCGTTGAAGATGGCGGGAGGGCCTTATATGAGCAGTTGCAGTTCTTC
J gene: TRBJ1-1; V gene: TRBV19; D gene: TRBD1; clone size: -; CDR3 length: 14; CDR3 protein: CASSKTGTHTEAFF; CDR3 DNA: TGTGCCAGTAGTAAGACAGGGACGCACACTGAAGCTTTCTTT
J gene: TRBJ2-2; V gene: TRBV27; D gene: -; clone size: -; CDR3 length: 16; CDR3 protein: CASSLSLQGNTGELFF; CDR3 DNA: TGTGCCAGCAGTTTATCTCTCCAGGGTAACACCGGGGAGCTGTTTTTT
J gene: TRBJ2-2; V gene: TRBV11-2; D gene: TRBD2; clone size: -; CDR3 length: 19; CDR3 protein: CASSKREGRIAGDLGELFF; CDR3 DNA: TGTGCCAGCAGCAAAAGGGAGGGGAGGATAGCGGGAGATCTCGGGGAGCTGTTTTTT
J gene: TRBJ2-5; V gene: TRBV5-1; D gene: TRBD1; clone size: -; CDR3 length: 14; CDR3 protein: CASSQGQEEETQYF; CDR3 DNA: TGCGCCAGCAGCCAGGGACAGGAAGAAGAGACCCAGTACTTC
J gene: TRBJ1-5; V gene: TRBV4-1; D gene: TRBD1; clone size: few; CDR3 length: 15; CDR3 protein: CASSLPTGDPQPQHF; CDR3 DNA: TGCGCCAGCAGCCTACCGACAGGGGATCCTCAGCCCCAGCATTTT
J gene: TRBJ2-7; V gene: TRBV4-1; D gene: TRBD2; clone size: -; CDR3 length: 15; CDR3 protein: CASSQVPSGRYEQYF; CDR3 DNA: TGCGCCAGCAGCCAAGTACCTAGCGGGAGGTACGAGCAGTACTTC
J gene: TRBJ2-7; V gene: TRBV27; D gene: TRBD1; clone size: once; CDR3 length: 15; CDR3 protein: CASSFNRGNSREQYF; CDR3 DNA: TGTGCCAGCAGTTTTAACAGGGGGAATTCGCGGGAGCAGTACTTC
J gene: TRBJ2-1; V gene: TRBV6-2/TRBV6-3; D gene: TRBD1; clone size: -; CDR3 length: 17; CDR3 protein: CASSIRRRQGVYNEQFF; CDR3 DNA: TGTGCCAGCAGTATTCGACGGAGACAGGGTGTGTACAATGAGCAGTTCTTC
J gene: TRBJ1-5; V gene: TRBV28; D gene: TRBD1; clone size: once; CDR3 length: 15; CDR3 protein: CASSFLGGANQPQHF; CDR3 DNA: TGTGCCAGCAGTTTTTTAGGGGGCGCGAACCAGCCCCAGCATTTT
J gene: TRBJ2-7; V gene: TRBV24-1; D gene: TRBD2; clone size: -; CDR3 length: 17; CDR3 protein: CATSDTLGLAGFYEQYF; CDR3 DNA: TGTGCCACCAGTGATACCCTGGGACTAGCGGGTTTCTACGAGCAGTACTTC
J gene: TRBJ2-2; V gene: TRBV28; D gene: TRBD1; clone size: -; CDR3 length: 19; CDR3 protein: CASSPPTRDRRTNTGELFF; CDR3 DNA: TGTGCCAGCAGTCCCCCAACCCGGGACAGACGAACGAACACCGGGGAGCTGTTTTTT
J gene: TRBJ2-7; V gene: TRBV4-2; D gene: TRBD2; clone size: -; CDR3 length: 15; CDR3 protein: CASSREWTSGYEQYF; CDR3 DNA: TGTGCCAGCAGCCGAGAATGGACTAGCGGGTACGAGCAGTACTTC
J gene: TRBJ2-1; V gene: TRBV9; D gene: TRBD2; clone size: -; CDR3 length: 15; CDR3 protein: CASSSRLAAYNEQFF; CDR3 DNA: TGTGCCAGCAGCTCGCGACTAGCGGCCTACAATGAGCAGTTCTTC
J gene: TRBJ2-7; V gene: TRBV2; D gene: -; clone size: few; CDR3 length: 12; CDR3 protein: CASLRGSYEQYF; CDR3 DNA: TGTGCCAGCCTCAGGGGAAGCTACGAGCAGTACTTC
J gene: TRBJ2-1; V gene: TRBV5-1; D gene: -; clone size: -; CDR3 length: 16; CDR3 protein: CASSLGGANSYNEQFF; CDR3 DNA: TGCGCCAGCAGCTTGGGGGGCGCTAACTCCTACAATGAGCAGTTCTTC
J gene: TRBJ1-1; V gene: TRBV29-1; D gene: TRBD1; clone size: -; CDR3 length: 12; CDR3 protein: CSVEDRGPEAFF; CDR3 DNA: TGCAGCGTTGAGGACAGGGGGCCTGAAGCTTTCTTT
J gene: TRBJ1-1; V gene: TRBV19; D gene: -; clone size: -; CDR3 length: 15; CDR3 protein: CASSIVGGGLAEAFF; CDR3 DNA: TGTGCCAGTAGTATAGTGGGCGGGGGGCTGGCTGAAGCTTTCTTT
J gene: TRBJ2-1; V gene: TRBV7-2; D gene: TRBD1; clone size: -; CDR3 length: 14; CDR3 protein: CASSAPGQANEQFF; CDR3 DNA: TGTGCCAGCAGCGCCCCGGGACAGGCTAATGAGCAGTTCTTC